This T cell receptor beta chain was recovered during a study of control samples from healthy donors and cancer patients. The CDR3 is 17 amino acids. Germline V CDR1 and CDR2: PRHDT, FYEKMQ (reference sequence). Trimming took 1 base from V and 3 from J; bases not matched to a gene: 6. Data came from immunoSEQ multiplex PCR; TCRdb stores just in-frame clones and leaves some out. Of about 120,000 clones in the sample, approximately 84% are singletons; the top ten hold around 1.8%. The TCR was taken from a man aged 18-30 years in good health. The specimen sequenced was blood. The rearrangement links TRBV13 to TRBJ2-1; 10 nucleotides line up with TRBD1. CDR3 bases: TGTGCCAGCAGCTTAGTTGGGACAGGGGTCGACTACAATGAGCAGTTCTTC. This sequence encodes CASSLVGTGVDYNEQFF.